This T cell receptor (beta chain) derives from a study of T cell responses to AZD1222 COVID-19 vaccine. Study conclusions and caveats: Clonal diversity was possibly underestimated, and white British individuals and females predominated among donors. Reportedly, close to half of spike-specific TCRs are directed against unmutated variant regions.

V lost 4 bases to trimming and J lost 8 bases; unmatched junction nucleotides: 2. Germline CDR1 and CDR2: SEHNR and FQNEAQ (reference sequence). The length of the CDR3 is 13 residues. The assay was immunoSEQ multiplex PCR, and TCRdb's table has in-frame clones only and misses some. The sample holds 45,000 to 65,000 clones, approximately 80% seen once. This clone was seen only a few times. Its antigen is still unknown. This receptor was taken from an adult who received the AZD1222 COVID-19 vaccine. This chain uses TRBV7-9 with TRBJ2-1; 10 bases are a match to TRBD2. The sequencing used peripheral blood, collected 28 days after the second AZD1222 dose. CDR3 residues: CASSSSGRDEQFF. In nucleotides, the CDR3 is TGTGCCAGCAGCTCCAGCGGGAGGGATGAGCAGTTCTTC.